The entry below describes one TCR beta chain. The length of the CDR3 is 13 residues. V was clipped by 1 base and J by 5 bases, with 8 bases between them. CDR1 is PRHDT and CDR2 is FYEKMQ in the germline V gene (reference sequence). The data derive from a study of beta chain features in type 1 diabetes. Expressed TCRB transcripts were sequenced after all isolated RNA was converted to cDNA. Libraries were prepared by immunoSEQ multiplex PCR; TCRdb keeps only in-frame clonotypes and omits some of them. The table has about half a million clones, around 28% seen once. The chain uses TRBV13 and TRBJ2-5; tentatively, D is TRBD1 (7 bases). Source material: naive CD4+ T cells from blood. The clonotype originates from a man between 18 and 35 years old in good health. The CDR3 nucleotides are TGTGCCAGCAGCTTAGCAGGGGGGGAGACCCAGTACTTC. Protein product: CASSLAGGETQYF.